This T cell receptor beta chain appears in the sequencing data of a study of technical replicates of blood from several donors. There are 15 residues in the CDR3. V gave up 7 bases and J gave up 2 bases; unmatched junction bases: 10. Germline assignment: CDR1 LNHDA and CDR2 SQIVND (reference sequence). Measured with immunoSEQ multiplex PCR; TCRdb has only the in-frame clones, and not every one. The repertoire holds fewer than 65,000 clones, with around 87% as singletons. Sequences were obtained from PBMCs. This TCR was sampled from a human donor in good health. Some clones in this sample may be carry-over from other donors' samples. The rearrangement links TRBV19 to TRBJ2-5, with 7 nucleotides matching TRBD1. CDR3 coding DNA: TGTGCCAGTAAAAGAACAGGGGATTATCAAGAGACCCAGTACTTC. Amino acids: CASKRTGDYQETQYF.